This is a list of T cell receptor beta chains from one sample in a study of blood T cells in healthy people across ages. Each CDR3 protein gets one entry after TCRdb re-called the 5' RACE reads with MiXCR. The sample holds about 570,000 distinct CDR3 sequences, about 25% seen once. Input material: blood. These receptors were taken from a woman aged 70-85 years in good health. CDR3s include the opening cysteine and the closing phenylalanine or tryptophan. The order of the fields is D gene, J gene, CDR3 length, V gene, clone size, CDR3 protein, CDR3 DNA. The D gene is left open where the match is weak. Clone size is given for some rows only: seen once, a few or many times, or a class if the clone is expanded.

TRBD1 TRBJ1-2 16 TRBV12-3/TRBV12-4 . CASSLQEGTGRDGYAF TGTGCCAGCAGTTTACAGGAAGGGACAGGGAGGGATGGCTACGCCTTC
. TRBJ1-4 15 TRBV20-1 . CSARDQGPANEKLFF TGCAGTGCTAGGGATCAGGGTCCCGCTAATGAAAAACTGTTTTTT
TRBD2 TRBJ2-5 19 TRBV12-3/TRBV12-4 few CASSLEATSGGPVQETQYF TGTGCCAGCAGTTTAGAGGCGACCAGCGGGGGGCCAGTCCAAGAGACCCAGTACTTC
TRBD1 TRBJ2-3 22 TRBV9 . CASSAKTPGQGRLGVGADTQYF TGTGCCAGCAGCGCCAAGACTCCGGGACAGGGGCGTCTCGGTGTGGGGGCAGATACGCAGTATTTT
TRBD1 TRBJ2-7 13 TRBV29-1 few CSALGQGHYEQYF TGCAGCGCGCTGGGACAGGGGCACTACGAGCAGTACTTC
. TRBJ2-7 13 TRBV20-1 . CSAKGFPSYEQYF TGCAGCGCCAAAGGGTTTCCCTCCTACGAGCAGTACTTC
. TRBJ1-2 13 TRBV15 . CAISNRTNYGYTF TGTGCCATCTCGAACAGGACTAACTATGGCTACACCTTC
. TRBJ2-7 12 TRBV3-1 few CASSQKFYEQYF TGTGCCAGCAGCCAAAAATTCTACGAGCAGTACTTC
TRBD1 TRBJ1-2 14 TRBV20-1 . CSARVPGGGYGYTF TGCAGTGCTAGAGTTCCAGGGGGCGGCTATGGCTACACCTTC
TRBD1 TRBJ2-2 15 TRBV29-1 . CSVVGTGAGEGELFF TGCAGCGTTGTGGGGACAGGGGCAGGCGAAGGGGAGCTGTTTTTT
. TRBJ1-5 14 TRBV6-1 few CASNAGMGNQPQHF TGTGCCAGCAACGCAGGGATGGGCAATCAGCCCCAGCATTTT
. TRBJ2-5 16 TRBV3-1 few CASSQRGRGVQETQYF TGTGCCAGCAGCCAAAGAGGACGCGGGGTCCAAGAGACCCAGTACTTC
. TRBJ2-1 14 TRBV11-2 few CASSRVSAYNEQFF TGTGCCAGCAGCAGGGTAAGCGCTTACAATGAGCAGTTCTTC
. TRBJ1-1 12 TRBV5-1 . CASGGTGTRAFF TGCGCCAGCGGAGGAACCGGGACTCGAGCTTTCTTT
. TRBJ2-3 11 TRBV12-3/TRBV12-4 . CATHQTDTQYF TGTGCCACCCACCAGACAGATACGCAGTATTTT
. TRBJ1-5 17 TRBV5-1 few CASSLAPGSGSNQPQHF TGCGCCAGCAGCTTGGCCCCAGGGTCGGGGAGCAATCAGCCCCAGCATTTT
TRBD2 TRBJ2-5 13 TRBV7-2 few CASDRGGRETQYF TGTGCCAGCGATCGGGGGGGCCGGGAGACCCAGTACTTC
. TRBJ2-5 13 TRBV6-5 . CASSWARLETQYF TGTGCCAGCAGTTGGGCTAGACTAGAGACCCAGTACTTC
TRBD2 TRBJ2-5 14 TRBV10-3 few CAISLAGDQETQYF TGTGCCATCAGTCTAGCGGGGGACCAAGAGACCCAGTACTTC
. TRBJ2-2 15 TRBV2 few CASSPTRMDTGELFF TGTGCCAGCAGTCCCACGAGGATGGACACCGGGGAGCTGTTTTTT
. TRBJ2-5 14 TRBV5-1 . CASSFSRELETQYF TGCGCCAGCAGCTTTTCCAGGGAGCTAGAGACCCAGTACTTC
. TRBJ2-5 13 TRBV20-1 . CSASWGAQETQYF TGCAGTGCTAGCTGGGGAGCACAAGAGACCCAGTACTTC
TRBD1 TRBJ2-2 17 TRBV12-3/TRBV12-4 many CASRPGWARGRTGELFF TGTGCCAGCAGACCCGGTTGGGCCAGGGGGCGAACCGGGGAGCTGTTTTTT
TRBD2 TRBJ2-3 16 TRBV9 . CASSGGSGGSTDTQYF TGTGCCAGCAGCGGGGGGAGCGGGGGTAGCACAGATACGCAGTATTTT
TRBD2 TRBJ2-7 15 TRBV7-8 . CASSSPGTRFYEQYF TGTGCCAGCAGCTCCCCCGGGACTAGGTTCTACGAGCAGTACTTC
. TRBJ1-2 13 TRBV12-3/TRBV12-4 few CASSLWVFYGYTF TGTGCCAGCAGTTTATGGGTTTTCTATGGCTACACCTTC
. TRBJ1-1 12 TRBV7-6 few CASSSAISEAFF TGTGCCAGCAGCTCCGCGATTTCTGAAGCTTTCTTT
TRBD2 TRBJ2-4 18 TRBV20-1 . CSARPPQLAGVAKNIQYF TGCAGTGCTAGACCTCCCCAACTAGCGGGGGTAGCCAAAAACATTCAGTACTTC
TRBD2 TRBJ2-1 15 TRBV5-1 . CASSFTSGASNEQFF TGCGCCAGCAGCTTCACTAGCGGGGCAAGCAATGAGCAGTTCTTC
TRBD2 TRBJ2-1 14 TRBV20-1 few CSASGTRFYNEQFF TGCAGTGCATCCGGGACTAGGTTCTACAATGAGCAGTTCTTC
. TRBJ1-1 11 TRBV28 . CATQGTTEAFF TGTGCCACCCAGGGCACCACTGAAGCTTTCTTT
TRBD2 TRBJ2-7 14 TRBV6-2/TRBV6-3 . CASSSTGTSGPQYF TGTGCCAGCAGTTCTACGGGGACTAGCGGGCCTCAGTACTTC
. TRBJ2-7 15 TRBV5-1 few CASSSGGGISYEQYF TGCGCCAGCAGCTCAGGCGGCGGGATTAGCTACGAGCAGTACTTC
TRBD2 TRBJ2-5 16 TRBV10-3 . CAISESTTGGQETQYF TGTGCCATCAGTGAGTCGACGACGGGGGGGCAAGAGACCCAGTACTTC
TRBD1 TRBJ1-6 17 TRBV5-1 . CASSSQAGGSYNSPLHF TGCGCCAGCAGCTCTCAAGCAGGGGGCTCCTATAATTCACCCCTCCACTTT
. TRBJ1-1 12 TRBV12-5 few CASGHGGTEAFF TGTGCTAGTGGCCATGGGGGTACTGAAGCTTTCTTT
TRBD1 TRBJ2-2 15 TRBV6-5 . CASSFAGTGRKELFF TGTGCCAGCAGTTTCGCCGGGACAGGGCGCAAGGAGCTGTTTTTT
. TRBJ2-1 13 TRBV3-1 few CASTRGGYNEQFF TGTGCCAGCACGAGGGGGGGCTACAATGAGCAGTTCTTC
. TRBJ2-6 19 TRBV9 few CASSVAPKSPSSGANVLTF TGTGCCAGCAGCGTAGCTCCGAAGAGCCCCTCCTCTGGGGCCAACGTCCTGACTTTC
. TRBJ1-2 13 TRBV12-3/TRBV12-4 . CASSLGYPGGYTF TGTGCCAGCAGTTTGGGATATCCGGGAGGCTACACCTTC
TRBD1 TRBJ1-5 14 TRBV29-1 few CSATTGGLSQPQHF TGCAGCGCAACGACAGGGGGGCTCAGTCAGCCCCAGCATTTT
. TRBJ2-5 16 TRBV24-1 . CATSDDGVGPQETQYF TGTGCCACCAGTGATGACGGGGTCGGCCCCCAAGAGACCCAGTACTTC
TRBD1 TRBJ1-2 12 TRBV5-6 few CASSSPSGTGTF TGTGCCAGCAGCTCTCCTTCCGGGACAGGGACCTTC